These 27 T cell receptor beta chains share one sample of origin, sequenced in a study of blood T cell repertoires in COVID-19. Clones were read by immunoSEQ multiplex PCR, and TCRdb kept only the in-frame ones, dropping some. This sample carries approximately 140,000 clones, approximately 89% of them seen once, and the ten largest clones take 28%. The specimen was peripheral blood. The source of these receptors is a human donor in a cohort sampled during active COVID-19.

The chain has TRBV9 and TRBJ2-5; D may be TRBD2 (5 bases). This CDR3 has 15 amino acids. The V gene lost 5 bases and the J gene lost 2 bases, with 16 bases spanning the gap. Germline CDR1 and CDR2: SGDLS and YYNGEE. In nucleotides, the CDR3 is TGTGCCAGCAGTCTCCGGGGTGTTACTCAAGAGACCCAGTACTTC. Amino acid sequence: CASSLRGVTQETQYF.

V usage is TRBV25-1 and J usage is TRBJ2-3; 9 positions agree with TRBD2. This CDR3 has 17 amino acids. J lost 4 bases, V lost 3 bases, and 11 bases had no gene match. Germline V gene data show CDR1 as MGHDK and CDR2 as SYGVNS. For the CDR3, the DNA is TGTGCCAGCAGTGACCTCTCGGCGGGGGGGACTTCAGATACGCAGTATTTT. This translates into CASSDLSAGGTSDTQYF.

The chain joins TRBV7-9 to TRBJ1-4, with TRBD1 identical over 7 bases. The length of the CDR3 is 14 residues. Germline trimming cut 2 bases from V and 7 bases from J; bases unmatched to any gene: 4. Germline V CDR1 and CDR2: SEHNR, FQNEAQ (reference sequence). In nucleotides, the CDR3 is TGTGCCAGCAGCTTAAGGGGGCTTCGTGAAAAACTGTTTTTT. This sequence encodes CASSLRGLREKLFF.

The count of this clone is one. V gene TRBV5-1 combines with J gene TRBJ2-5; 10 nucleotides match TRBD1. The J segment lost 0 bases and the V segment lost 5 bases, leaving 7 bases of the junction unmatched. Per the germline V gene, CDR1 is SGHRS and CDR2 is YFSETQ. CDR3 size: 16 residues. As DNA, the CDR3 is TGCGCCAGCAGGGGGGCCGGGACAGGGGACCAAGAGACCCAGTACTTC. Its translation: CASRGAGTGDQETQYF. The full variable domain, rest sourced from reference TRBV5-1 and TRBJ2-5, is KAGVTQTPRYLIKTRGQQVTLSCSPISGHRSVSWYQQTPGQGLQFLFEYFSETQRNKGNFPGRFSGRQFSNSRSEMNVSTLELGDSALYLCASRGAGTGDQETQYFGPGTRLLVL.

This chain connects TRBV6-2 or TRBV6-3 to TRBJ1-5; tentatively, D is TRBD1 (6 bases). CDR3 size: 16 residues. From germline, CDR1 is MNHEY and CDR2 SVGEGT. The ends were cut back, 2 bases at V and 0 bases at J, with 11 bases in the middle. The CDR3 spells CASSYAGALSNQPQHF. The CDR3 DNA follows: TGTGCCAGCAGTTACGCGGGGGCGCTTAGCAATCAGCCCCAGCATTTT.

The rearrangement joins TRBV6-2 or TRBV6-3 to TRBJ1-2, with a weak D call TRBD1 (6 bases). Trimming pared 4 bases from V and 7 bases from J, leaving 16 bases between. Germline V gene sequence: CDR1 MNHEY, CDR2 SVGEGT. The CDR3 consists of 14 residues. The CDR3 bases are TGTGCCAGCAGTTCCTCCCGGGGGGCCGGTGGCTACACCTTC. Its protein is CASSSSRGAGGYTF.

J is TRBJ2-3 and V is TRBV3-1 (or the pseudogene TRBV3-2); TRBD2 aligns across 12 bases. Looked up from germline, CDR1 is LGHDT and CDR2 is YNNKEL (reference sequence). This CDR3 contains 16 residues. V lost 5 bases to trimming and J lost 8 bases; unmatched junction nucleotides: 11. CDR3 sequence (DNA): TGTGCCAGCAGCGCACTAGCGGGGGGTGCGGAGGGTACGCAGTATTTT. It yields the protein CASSALAGGAEGTQYF.

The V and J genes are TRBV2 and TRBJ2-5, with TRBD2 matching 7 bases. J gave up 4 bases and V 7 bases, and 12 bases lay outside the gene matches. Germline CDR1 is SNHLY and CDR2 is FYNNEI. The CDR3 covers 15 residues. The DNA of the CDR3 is TGTGCCAGCATGTTGGAGCGGGGCGGGCGAGAGACCCAGTACTTC. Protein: CASMLERGGRETQYF.

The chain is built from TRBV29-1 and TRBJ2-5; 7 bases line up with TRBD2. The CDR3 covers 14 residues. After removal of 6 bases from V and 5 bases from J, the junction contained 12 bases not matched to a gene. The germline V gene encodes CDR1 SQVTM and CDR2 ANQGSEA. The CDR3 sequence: CSVGGRGDPETQYF. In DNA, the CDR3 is TGCAGCGTGGGGGGTCGGGGGGATCCCGAGACCCAGTACTTC.

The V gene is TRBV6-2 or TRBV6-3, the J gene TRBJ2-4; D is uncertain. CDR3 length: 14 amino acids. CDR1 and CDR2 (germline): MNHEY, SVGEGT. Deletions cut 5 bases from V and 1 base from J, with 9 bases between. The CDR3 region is CASSPGRAKNIQYF. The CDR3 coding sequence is TGTGCCAGCAGTCCAGGCAGGGCCAAAAACATTCAGTACTTC.

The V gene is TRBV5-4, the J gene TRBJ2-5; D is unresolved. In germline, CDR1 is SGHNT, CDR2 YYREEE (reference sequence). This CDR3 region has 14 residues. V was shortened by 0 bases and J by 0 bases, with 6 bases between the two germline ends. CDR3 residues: CASSLAGYQETQYF. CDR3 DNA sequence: TGTGCCAGCAGCTTGGCCGGGTACCAAGAGACCCAGTACTTC.

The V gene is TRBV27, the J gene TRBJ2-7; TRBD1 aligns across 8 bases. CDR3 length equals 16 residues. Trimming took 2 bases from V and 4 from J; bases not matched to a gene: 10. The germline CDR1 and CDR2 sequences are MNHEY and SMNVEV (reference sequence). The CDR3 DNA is TGTGCCAGCAGTTTAAGGGGGACAGGTCCGCGATACGAGCAGTACTTC. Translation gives CASSLRGTGPRYEQYF.

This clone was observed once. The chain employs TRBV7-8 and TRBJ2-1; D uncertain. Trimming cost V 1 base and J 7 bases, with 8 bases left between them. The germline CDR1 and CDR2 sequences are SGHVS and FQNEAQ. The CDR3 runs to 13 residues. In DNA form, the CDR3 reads TGTGCCAGCAGCTTAGGGCCTTGGAATGAGCAGTTCTTC. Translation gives CASSLGPWNEQFF.

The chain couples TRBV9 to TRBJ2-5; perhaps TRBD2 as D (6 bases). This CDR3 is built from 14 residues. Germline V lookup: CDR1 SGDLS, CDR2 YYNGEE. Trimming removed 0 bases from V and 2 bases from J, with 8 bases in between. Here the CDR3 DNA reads TGTGCCAGCAGCGTAGGACGGGGGCAAGAGACCCAGTACTTC. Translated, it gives CASSVGRGQETQYF. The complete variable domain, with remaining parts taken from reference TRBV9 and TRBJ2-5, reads DSGVTQTPKHLITATGQRVTLRCSPRSGDLSVYWYQQSLDQGLQFLIQYYNGEERAKGNILERFSAQQFPDLHSELNLSSLELGDSALYFCASSVGRGQETQYFGPGTRLLVL.

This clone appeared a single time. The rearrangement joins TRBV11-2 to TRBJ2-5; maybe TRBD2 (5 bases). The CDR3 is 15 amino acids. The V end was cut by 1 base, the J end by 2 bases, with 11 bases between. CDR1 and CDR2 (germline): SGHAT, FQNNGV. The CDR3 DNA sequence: TGTGCCAGCAGCTTAGGGGTCGGGATGCAAGAGACCCAGTACTTC. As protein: CASSLGVGMQETQYF.

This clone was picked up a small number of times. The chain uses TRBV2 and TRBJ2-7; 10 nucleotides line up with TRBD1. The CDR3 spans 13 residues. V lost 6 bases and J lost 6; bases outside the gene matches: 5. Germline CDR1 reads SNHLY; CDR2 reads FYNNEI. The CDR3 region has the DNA TGTGCCAGCAGCCTCGGACAGGGGGGCGAGCAGTACTTC. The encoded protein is CASSLGQGGEQYF.

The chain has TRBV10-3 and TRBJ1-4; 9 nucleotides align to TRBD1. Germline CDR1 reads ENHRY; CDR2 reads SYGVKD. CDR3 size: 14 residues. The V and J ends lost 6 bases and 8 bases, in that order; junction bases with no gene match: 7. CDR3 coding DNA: TGTGCCATCAGCCGGGACAGGGACGCGGAAAAACTGTTTTTT. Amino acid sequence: CAISRDRDAEKLFF.

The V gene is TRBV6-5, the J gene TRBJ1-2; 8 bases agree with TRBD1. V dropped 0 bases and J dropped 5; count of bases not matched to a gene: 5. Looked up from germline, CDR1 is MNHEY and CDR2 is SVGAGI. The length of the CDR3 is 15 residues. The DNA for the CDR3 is TGTGCCAGCAGTTACTCTGGACAGGGAAAATATGGCTACACCTTC. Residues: CASSYSGQGKYGYTF.

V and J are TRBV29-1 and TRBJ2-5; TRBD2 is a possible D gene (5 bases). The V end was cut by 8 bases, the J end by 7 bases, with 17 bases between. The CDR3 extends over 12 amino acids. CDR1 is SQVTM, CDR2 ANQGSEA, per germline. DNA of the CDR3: TGCAGCTCCCGGCTGCTAGCCGGGACCCAGTACTTC. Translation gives CSSRLLAGTQYF.

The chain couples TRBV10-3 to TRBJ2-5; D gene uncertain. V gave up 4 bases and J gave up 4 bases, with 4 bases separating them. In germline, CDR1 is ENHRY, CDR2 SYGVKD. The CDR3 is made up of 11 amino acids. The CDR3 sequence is CAISAGETQYF. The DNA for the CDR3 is TGTGCCATCAGTGCGGGAGAGACCCAGTACTTC.

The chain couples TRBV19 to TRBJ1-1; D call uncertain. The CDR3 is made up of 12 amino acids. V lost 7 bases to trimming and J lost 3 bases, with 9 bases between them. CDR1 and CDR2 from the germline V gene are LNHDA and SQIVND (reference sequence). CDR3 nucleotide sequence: TGTGCCAGTAATTGGGCGCACACTGAAGCTTTCTTT. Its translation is CASNWAHTEAFF.

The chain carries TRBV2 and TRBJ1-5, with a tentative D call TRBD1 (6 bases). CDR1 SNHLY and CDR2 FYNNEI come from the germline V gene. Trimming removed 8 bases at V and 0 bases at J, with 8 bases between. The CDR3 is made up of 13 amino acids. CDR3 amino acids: CASHRDSNQPQHF. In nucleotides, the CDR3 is TGTGCCAGCCACAGGGATAGCAATCAGCCCCAGCATTTT.

CDR3 residues: CASSPVGGRGAFF. CDR3 bases: TGTGCCAGCAGCCCCGTGGGGGGAAGGGGAGCTTTCTTT. The chain employs TRBV5-5 and TRBJ1-1; TRBD1 might be the D (5 bases). V shed 4 bases and J shed 10 bases, with 17 bases lying between them. Germline CDR1 SGHKS, CDR2 YYEKEE (reference sequence). The CDR3 totals 13 residues.

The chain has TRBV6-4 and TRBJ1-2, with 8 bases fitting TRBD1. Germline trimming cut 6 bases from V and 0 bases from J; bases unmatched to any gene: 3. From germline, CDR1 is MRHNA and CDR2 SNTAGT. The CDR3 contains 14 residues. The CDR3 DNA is TGTGCCAGCAGCCAGGGGGCTTCTAACTATGGCTACACCTTC. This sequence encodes CASSQGASNYGYTF.

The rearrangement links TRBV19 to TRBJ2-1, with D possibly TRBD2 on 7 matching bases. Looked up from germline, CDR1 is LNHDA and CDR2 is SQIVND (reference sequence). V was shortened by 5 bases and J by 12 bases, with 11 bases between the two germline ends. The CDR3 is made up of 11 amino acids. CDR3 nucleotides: TGTGCCAGTAGTGAGGGAGGGGGGCAGTTCTTC. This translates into CASSEGGGQFF.

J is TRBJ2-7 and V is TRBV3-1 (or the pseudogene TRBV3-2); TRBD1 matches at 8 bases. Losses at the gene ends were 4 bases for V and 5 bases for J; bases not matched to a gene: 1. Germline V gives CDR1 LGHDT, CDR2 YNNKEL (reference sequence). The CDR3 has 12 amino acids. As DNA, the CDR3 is TGTGCCAGCAGCCTGACAGGGGACGAGCAGTACTTC. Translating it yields CASSLTGDEQYF.

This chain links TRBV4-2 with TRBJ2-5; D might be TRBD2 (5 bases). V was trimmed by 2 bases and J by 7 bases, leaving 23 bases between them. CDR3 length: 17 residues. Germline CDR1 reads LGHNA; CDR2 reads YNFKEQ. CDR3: CASSQSGRDRVFGTQYF. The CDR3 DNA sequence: TGTGCCAGCAGCCAAAGCGGAAGAGATAGGGTTTTTGGGACCCAGTACTTC.